Presented here are 27 T cell receptor beta chains from one specimen sequenced in a study of blood T cell repertoires in COVID-19. Clones were read by immunoSEQ multiplex PCR, and TCRdb kept only the in-frame ones, dropping some. Of about 210,000 clones listed, more than 75% are singletons. Sequencing used PBMCs or T cells enriched from blood (not recorded which). Receptors originate from a young man in a cohort exposed to, infected with or recovered from COVID-19 (not recorded which).

The chain couples TRBV7-8 to TRBJ1-5, with 10 positions matching TRBD1. V lost 8 bases, J lost 7 bases, and 11 bases stayed unmatched. There are 15 residues in the CDR3. CDR1 is SGHVS, CDR2 FQNEAQ, per germline. CDR3 nucleotides: TGTGCCAGCTCCCAGACAGGGGGCACGGGGCAGCCCCAGCATTTT. This gives the protein CASSQTGGTGQPQHF.

The chain combines TRBV7-9 with TRBJ1-4, with a weak D call TRBD1 (5 bases). V was pared by 4 bases and J by 7 bases, with 13 bases between. The CDR3 is 14 amino acids. In germline, CDR1 is SEHNR, CDR2 FQNEAQ (reference sequence). The CDR3 here is CASSYDSGSEKLFF. Written as DNA, the CDR3 is TGTGCCAGCAGCTATGACAGTGGAAGTGAAAAACTGTTTTTT.

This clone was recorded only once. The chain joins TRBV4-1 to TRBJ2-2; the match to TRBD2 covers 12 bases. Germline lookup yields CDR1 MGHRA and CDR2 YSYEKL. The CDR3 is 18 amino acids. With V trimmed by 0 bases and J by 1 base, 3 bases remained unmatched. The CDR3 DNA is TGCGCCAGCAGCCAAGATCTGACTAGCGGGAGGAACACCGGGGAGCTGTTTTTT. It specifies CASSQDLTSGRNTGELFF.

The gene calls are TRBV25-1 and TRBJ2-7, with a weak D call TRBD2 (5 bases). Germline V gives CDR1 MGHDK, CDR2 SYGVNS. The CDR3 runs 17 residues. V lost 1 base to trimming and J lost 7 bases, with 23 bases between them. In nucleotides, the CDR3 is TGTGCCAGCAGTGAATTCAAAGCGGCGACCCGGGGTTGGGAGCAGTACTTC. Its translation is CASSEFKAATRGWEQYF.

The V call is TRBV29-1, the J call TRBJ2-7, with 12 bases aligning to TRBD2. The CDR3 contains 14 residues. Germline lookup yields CDR1 SQVTM and CDR2 ANQGSEA. Losses at the gene ends were 6 bases for V and 6 bases for J; bases not matched to a gene: 9. CDR3 region: CSVWGLAGPGEQYF. CDR3 in DNA: TGCAGCGTGTGGGGACTAGCGGGTCCGGGCGAGCAGTACTTC.

This chain uses TRBV7-8 with TRBJ2-7; D is unresolved. V lost 1 base and J lost 7, with 8 bases in between. CDR1 SGHVS and CDR2 FQNEAQ come from the germline V gene. The CDR3 runs 12 residues. The CDR3 is CASSLDLGEQYF. CDR3 nucleotides: TGTGCCAGCAGCTTAGACCTAGGAGAGCAGTACTTC.

This chain joins TRBV12-5 and TRBJ1-1; 8 bases are shared with TRBD1. The germline CDR1 and CDR2 sequences are LGHNT and FRNRAP. Trimming cost V 5 bases and J 1 base; bases outside gene matches: 3. This CDR3 spans 14 amino acids. CDR3 DNA: TGTGCTAGTGGTATGACAGGGGCGAACACTGAAGCTTTCTTT. It encodes CASGMTGANTEAFF.

The chain recombines TRBV27 with TRBJ2-5; unclear D gene. The CDR3 is 14 residues long. The V gene's germline CDR1 is MNHEY and CDR2 SMNVEV (reference sequence). Deletions cut 3 bases from V and 2 bases from J, with 10 bases between. CDR3 amino acids: CASSLKWAQETQYF. The CDR3, as DNA: TGTGCCAGCAGTTTGAAATGGGCACAAGAGACCCAGTACTTC.

CDR3 DNA: TGTGCCAGCAGTTATTCGACAGGGGGCTTATACGAGCAGTACTTC. This gives the protein CASSYSTGGLYEQYF. V is TRBV6-5 and J is TRBJ2-7; TRBD1 agrees at 10 bases. From germline, CDR1 is MNHEY and CDR2 SVGAGI. The CDR3 covers 15 residues. V lost 3 bases to trimming and J lost 4 bases; unmatched junction nucleotides: 6.

The J gene is TRBJ1-2, the V gene TRBV18; no reliable D call. The CDR3 consists of 18 residues. Germline CDR1 reads KGHSH; CDR2 reads LQKENI. Trimming took off 5 bases at V and 3 bases at J, with 25 bases between the two ends. In nucleotides, the CDR3 is TGTGCCAGCTCAAGTAAAAACCGGAGGGATTGGGAGGACTATGGCTACACCTTC. Its protein is CASSSKNRRDWEDYGYTF. The full variable domain, completed using reference TRBV18 and TRBJ1-2, is NAGVMQNPRHLVRRRGQEARLRCSPMKGHSHVYWYRQLPEEGLKFMVYLQKENIIDESGMPKERFSAEFPKEGPSILRIQQVVRGDSAAYFCASSSKNRRDWEDYGYTFGSGTRLTVV.

The chain carries TRBV6-2 or TRBV6-3 and TRBJ2-7; D remains unclear. This CDR3 spans 15 amino acids. Trimming left V 4 bases short and J 2 bases short, with 15 bases between. Germline-derived CDR1 and CDR2 are MNHEY and SVGEGT. The CDR3 loop is CASSSSNRYPYEQYF. Here the CDR3 DNA reads TGTGCCAGCAGTTCCTCCAACAGATATCCCTACGAGCAGTACTTC.

The table lists this clone with a count of one. The V gene is TRBV21-1, the J gene TRBJ2-7; the tabulated D call, TRBD1, remains unverified against the DNA. TRBV21-1 is listed as a pseudogene. This CDR3 has 15 residues. CDR3 protein: CASSTYRGRDYEQYF. Here the CDR3 DNA reads TGTGCCAGCAGCACATACAGGGGGCGTGACTACGAGCAGTACTTC.

The rearrangement links TRBV2 to TRBJ2-7; TRBD1 agrees at 7 bases. J lost 6 bases, V lost 6 bases, and 11 bases had no gene match. There are 14 residues in the CDR3. The germline gives CDR1 SNHLY, CDR2 FYNNEI. This CDR3 reads CASRRQGVRREQYF. The CDR3 DNA is TGTGCCAGCAGGCGACAGGGAGTACGACGCGAGCAGTACTTC.

The V and J genes are TRBV4-1 and TRBJ2-7, with TRBD2 matching 13 bases. Germline V lookup: CDR1 MGHRA, CDR2 YSYEKL. V lost 2 bases and J lost 6; bases outside the gene matches: 7. The CDR3 loop spans 16 amino acids. The DNA for the CDR3 is TGCGCCAGCAGCCAATCGAGGACTAGCGGGAGTGGCGAGCAGTACTTC. Translated: CASSQSRTSGSGEQYF.

V gene TRBV18 combines with J gene TRBJ1-3; TRBD1 might be the D (5 bases). The CDR3 loop spans 16 amino acids. CDR1 and CDR2 (germline): KGHSH, LQKENI. The V gene lost 1 base and the J gene lost 0 bases, with 10 bases spanning the gap. CDR3 in amino acids: CASSPLARDSGNTIYF. In DNA form, the CDR3 reads TGTGCCAGCTCACCACTGGCCAGGGACTCTGGAAACACCATATATTTT.

CDR3 residues: CASSVASGIETQYF. CDR3 nucleotides: TGTGCCAGCAGCGTAGCTAGCGGGATCGAGACCCAGTACTTC. The chain links TRBV9 to TRBJ2-5; 9 bases match TRBD2. Germline V gene sequence: CDR1 SGDLS, CDR2 YYNGEE. With 0 bases clipped from V and 5 bases from J, the junction kept 2 bases outside the gene matches. The CDR3 runs to 14 residues.

This clone was counted only a few times. The V gene is TRBV18, the J gene TRBJ2-1; 7 nucleotides agree with TRBD2. The CDR3 covers 14 residues. J lost 5 bases, V lost 5 bases, and 6 bases had no gene match. Germline V CDR1 and CDR2: KGHSH, LQKENI. The CDR3 DNA sequence: TGTGCCAGCTCATCTAGCGGAGCAAACAATGAGCAGTTCTTC. This encodes CASSSSGANNEQFF.

This clone was recorded once. V gene TRBV9 combines with J gene TRBJ1-5; TRBD1 matches 10 bases. The germline V gene encodes CDR1 SGDLS and CDR2 YYNGEE. V trimming: 3 bases; J trimming: 4 bases; junction bases outside the gene matches: 4. The CDR3 runs to 15 residues. The CDR3 coding sequence is TGTGCCAGCAGCGCCGCGGGACAGGGGAATCAGCCCCAGCATTTT. Its translation is CASSAAGQGNQPQHF.

The V call is TRBV2, the J call TRBJ1-2; TRBD1 might be the D (5 bases). V lost 7 bases and J lost 4, with 13 bases in between. CDR1 is SNHLY and CDR2 is FYNNEI in the germline V gene. CDR3 size: 13 residues. The CDR3 reads CASNQGEGYGYTF. The CDR3 region has the DNA TGTGCCAGCAACCAAGGGGAGGGCTATGGCTACACCTTC.

This clone was detected only once. The J gene is TRBJ2-7, the V gene TRBV9, with 8 bases lining up with TRBD2. The CDR3 is 15 residues long. Germline CDR1 SGDLS, CDR2 YYNGEE. The junction had 4 bases not matched to a gene; V was cut back by 0 bases and J by 2 bases. CDR3: CASSVGTSPAYEQYF. CDR3 in DNA: TGTGCCAGCAGCGTAGGGACTAGCCCGGCCTACGAGCAGTACTTC.

This chain joins TRBV29-1 and TRBJ1-4, with 7 nucleotides matching TRBD1. This CDR3 contains 13 residues. V was clipped by 4 bases and J by 6 bases; unmatched bases: 5. The germline gives CDR1 SQVTM, CDR2 ANQGSEA. DNA for the CDR3: TGCAGCGTTGGACAGGGATTAGATGAAAAACTGTTTTTT. Its translation: CSVGQGLDEKLFF.

This chain connects TRBV7-2 to TRBJ1-5; the D gene is possibly TRBD1 (6 bases). Germline V gives CDR1 SGHTA, CDR2 FQGNSA. V dropped 6 bases and J dropped 4 bases, with 16 bases sitting between them. The CDR3 extends over 15 amino acids. The CDR3 bases are TGTGCCAGCAGTTCGCGGGGGCCTCGGAATCAGCCCCAGCATTTT. Its protein product is CASSSRGPRNQPQHF.

This clone occurred once. This chain connects TRBV3-1 (or the pseudogene TRBV3-2) to TRBJ2-5, with 8 bases matching TRBD1. The V gene's germline CDR1 is LGHDT and CDR2 YNNKEL (reference sequence). The CDR3 is 13 residues long. V lost 4 bases and J lost 5; bases outside the gene matches: 3. Written as DNA, the CDR3 is TGTGCCAGCAGCCCCAGGGGGCGCGAGACCCAGTACTTC. It is translated as CASSPRGRETQYF.

The chain carries TRBV3-1 (or the pseudogene TRBV3-2) and TRBJ1-1, with D unclear. CDR1 is LGHDT, CDR2 YNNKEL, per germline (reference sequence). Trimming pared 2 bases from V and 5 bases from J, leaving 9 bases between. The CDR3 has 13 amino acids. The CDR3 coding sequence is TGTGCCAGCAGCCAATATCGGGGTACTGAAGCTTTCTTT. Its protein product is CASSQYRGTEAFF.

The chain recombines TRBV19 with TRBJ1-6; weak D call: TRBD1 (5 bases). The CDR3 spans 14 residues. Germline CDR1 LNHDA, CDR2 SQIVND (reference sequence). Trimming left V 7 bases short and J 9 bases short, with 16 bases between. The CDR3 region has the DNA TGTGCCAGTAAATTCGGGCAGGGAGGTTCACCCCTCCACTTT. Translated: CASKFGQGGSPLHF. The variable domain in full, completed from reference TRBV19 and TRBJ1-6, reads DGGITQSPKYLFRKEGQNVTLSCEQNLNHDAMYWYRQDPGQGLRLIYYSQIVNDFQKGDIAEGYSVSREKKESFPLTVTSAQKNPTAFYLCASKFGQGGSPLHFGNGTRLTVT.

This rearrangement joins TRBV6-1 to TRBJ2-7; 7 bases align to TRBD2. The V gene's germline CDR1 is MNHNS and CDR2 SASEGT. The J segment lost 5 bases and the V segment lost 2 bases, leaving 9 bases of the junction unmatched. The CDR3 consists of 15 residues. The chain's CDR3 is CASSESGAALDEQYF. The CDR3, as DNA: TGTGCCAGCAGTGAAAGCGGGGCGGCTCTGGACGAGCAGTACTTC.

The rearrangement uses TRBV27 and TRBJ1-6; no firm D call. V was pared by 2 bases and J by 5 bases, with 7 bases between. In germline, CDR1 is MNHEY, CDR2 SMNVEV (reference sequence). This CDR3 is 14 amino acids long. As DNA, the CDR3 is TGTGCCAGCAGTTTAAAACTGAATAATTCACCCCTCCACTTT. It encodes CASSLKLNNSPLHF.